Below, one T cell receptor beta chain is given with its context. Its antigen remains unidentified. Data came from immunoSEQ multiplex PCR; TCRdb stores just in-frame clones and leaves some out. The table has about 2.4 million clones, roughly 93% seen once; the top ten hold 0.35% to 0.45%. The record originates from a study of shared clonotypes between healthy human individuals. Study-level findings and limits: Estimated clonotype richness was generally higher in naive than memory subsets.

CD45RA-negative memory and CD45RA+ naive subsets were split from the CD4+ cells. V dropped 0 bases and J dropped 5 bases, with 8 bases sitting between them. The CDR3 has 14 residues. The V gene's germline CDR1 is SEHNR and CDR2 FQNEAQ (reference sequence). The V gene is TRBV7-9, the J gene TRBJ2-1; D possibly corresponds to TRBD2 (5 bases). The sequencing sample was made of naive CD4+ T cells from PBMCs. Subset indicated: CD45RA+ positively selected. The TCR sequence derives from a man aged 18 to 30 in good health. Some clones in this sample may be carry-over from other donors' samples. CDR3 loop: CASSLAGDDNEQFF. As DNA, the CDR3 is TGTGCCAGCAGCTTAGCGGGAGATGACAATGAGCAGTTCTTC. The variable domain in full, completed from reference TRBV7-9 and TRBJ2-1, reads DTGVSQNPRHKITKRGQNVTFRCDPISEHNRLYWYRQTLGQGPEFLTYFQNEAQLEKSRLLSDRFSAERPKGSFSTLEIQRTEQGDSAMYLCASSLAGDDNEQFFGPGTRLTVL.